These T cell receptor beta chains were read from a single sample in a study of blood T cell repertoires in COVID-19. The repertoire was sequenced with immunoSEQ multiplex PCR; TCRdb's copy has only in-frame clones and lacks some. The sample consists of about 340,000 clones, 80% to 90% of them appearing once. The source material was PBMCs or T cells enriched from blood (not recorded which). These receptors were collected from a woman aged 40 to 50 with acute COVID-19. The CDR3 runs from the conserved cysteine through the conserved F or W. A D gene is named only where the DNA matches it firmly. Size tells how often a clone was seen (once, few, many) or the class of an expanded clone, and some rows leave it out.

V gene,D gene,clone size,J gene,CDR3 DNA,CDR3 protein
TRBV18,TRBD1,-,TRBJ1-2,TGTGCCAGCTCACCAAACACAGGGGGGCAATATGGCTACACCTTC,CASSPNTGGQYGYTF
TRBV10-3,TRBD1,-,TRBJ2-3,TGTGCCACCACATCCCCGGGACAGGGTATACACACAGATACGCAGTATTTT,CATTSPGQGIHTDTQYF
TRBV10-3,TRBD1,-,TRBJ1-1,TGTGCCATCGTCAGGGACAGGGACACTGAAGCTTTCTTT,CAIVRDRDTEAFF
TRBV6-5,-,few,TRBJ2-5,TGTGCCAGCAGTTTTGCCGCGCAAGAGACCCAGTACTTC,CASSFAAQETQYF
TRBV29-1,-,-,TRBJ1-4,TGCAGCGTTGATGAGGGAAATGAAAAACTGTTTTTT,CSVDEGNEKLFF
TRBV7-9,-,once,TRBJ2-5,TGTGCCAGCAAACTAATCGCCTATCAAGAGACCCAGTACTTC,CASKLIAYQETQYF
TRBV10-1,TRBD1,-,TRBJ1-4,TGCGCCAGCAGTTCAGGACAGGGGAATGAAAAACTGTTTTTT,CASSSGQGNEKLFF
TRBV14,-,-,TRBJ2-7,TGTGCCAGCAGCCCCGGACCAGGAGGTGGTTACGAGCAGTACTTC,CASSPGPGGGYEQYF
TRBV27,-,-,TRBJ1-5,TGTGCCAGCAGTTCCCGGTTCGGAGGGGCAGATCAGCCCCAGCATTTT,CASSSRFGGADQPQHF
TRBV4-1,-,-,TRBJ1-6,TGCGCCAGCAGTCGAGAGACGGGACCCCTCCACTTT,CASSRETGPLHF